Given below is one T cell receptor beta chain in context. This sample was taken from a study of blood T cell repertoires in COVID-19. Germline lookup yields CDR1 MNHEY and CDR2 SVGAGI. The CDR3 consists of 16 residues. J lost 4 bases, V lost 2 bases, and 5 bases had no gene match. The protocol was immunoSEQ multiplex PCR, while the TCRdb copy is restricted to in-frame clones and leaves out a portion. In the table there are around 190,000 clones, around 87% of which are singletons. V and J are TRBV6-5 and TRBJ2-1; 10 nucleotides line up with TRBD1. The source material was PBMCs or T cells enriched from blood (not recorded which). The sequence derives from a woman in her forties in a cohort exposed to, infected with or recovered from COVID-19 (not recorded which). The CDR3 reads CASSYRDRGPYNEQFF. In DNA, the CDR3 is TGTGCCAGCAGTTACCGGGACAGGGGCCCATACAATGAGCAGTTCTTC.